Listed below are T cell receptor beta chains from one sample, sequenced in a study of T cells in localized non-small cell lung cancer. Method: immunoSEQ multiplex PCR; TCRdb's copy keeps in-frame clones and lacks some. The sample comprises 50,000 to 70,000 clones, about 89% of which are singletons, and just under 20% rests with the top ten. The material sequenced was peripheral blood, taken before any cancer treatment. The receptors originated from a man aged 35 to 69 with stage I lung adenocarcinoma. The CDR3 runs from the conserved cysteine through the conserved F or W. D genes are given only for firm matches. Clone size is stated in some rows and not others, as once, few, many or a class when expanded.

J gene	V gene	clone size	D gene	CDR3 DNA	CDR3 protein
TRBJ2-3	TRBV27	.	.	TGTGCCAGCAGGTCCGTCTCAGATACGCAGTATTTT	CASRSVSDTQYF
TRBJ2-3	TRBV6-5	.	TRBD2	TGTGCCAGCAGTTACGCTAGCGGAAACACAGATACGCAGTATTTT	CASSYASGNTDTQYF
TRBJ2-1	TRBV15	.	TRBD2	TGTGCCACCAGCAGAGAGGTCGGGGTTGGACTAGGGGTCTACAATGAGCAGTTCTTC	CATSREVGVGLGVYNEQFF
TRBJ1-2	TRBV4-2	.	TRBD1	TGTGCCAGCAGCCAAGCGGGGACAGGGGGATCGTGGGGCTACACCTTC	CASSQAGTGGSWGYTF
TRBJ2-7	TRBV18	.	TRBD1	TGTGCCAGCTCACTGACAGGGGACGAGCAGTACTTC	CASSLTGDEQYF
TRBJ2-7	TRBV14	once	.	TGTGCCAGCAGCCAAGATAGGTGGGACGAGCAGTACTTC	CASSQDRWDEQYF
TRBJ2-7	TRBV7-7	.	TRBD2	TGTGCTAGCAGCGTCGGGACTAGCGGGAGCTACGAGCAGTACTTC	CASSVGTSGSYEQYF
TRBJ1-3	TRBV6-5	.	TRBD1	TGTGCCAGCAGGGAAACAGGGGTTGGAAACACCATATATTTT	CASRETGVGNTIYF
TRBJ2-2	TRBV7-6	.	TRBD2	TGTGCCAGCAGCTTAGAACTAGCGGTAAACACCGGGGAGCTGTTTTTT	CASSLELAVNTGELFF
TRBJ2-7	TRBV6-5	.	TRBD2	TGTGCCAGCAGAGGACTAGCGGGAGGGAGGCAGTACTTC	CASRGLAGGRQYF
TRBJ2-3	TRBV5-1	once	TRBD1	TGCGCCAGCAGCTTCGGACAGGGGTCCATGAATACGCAGTATTTT	CASSFGQGSMNTQYF
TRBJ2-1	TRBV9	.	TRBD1	TGTGCCAGCAGCGAAGGGGGCTTGTTAAACAATGAGCAGTTCTTC	CASSEGGLLNNEQFF
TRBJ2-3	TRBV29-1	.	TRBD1	TGCAGCGTTGACCAGAGGGGGGGACAGGGGAACACAGATACGCAGTATTTT	CSVDQRGGQGNTDTQYF
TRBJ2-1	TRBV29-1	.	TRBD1	TGCAGCTCAGGGGGTTCCTACAATGAGCAGTTCTTC	CSSGGSYNEQFF
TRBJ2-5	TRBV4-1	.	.	TGCGCCAGCAGCCAAGATGGGGTCTCGGAGACCCAGTACTTC	CASSQDGVSETQYF
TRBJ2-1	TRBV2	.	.	TGTGCCAGCAGTGAAGCGCAGGAAGGCAATGAGCAGTTCTTC	CASSEAQEGNEQFF
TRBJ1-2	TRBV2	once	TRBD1	TGTGCCAGCAGTGACCTGGACAGGGGGACTGGCTACACCTTC	CASSDLDRGTGYTF
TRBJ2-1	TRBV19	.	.	TGTGCCAGTACAAGCATGCTGCCCGCGGGCAATGAGCAGTTCTTC	CASTSMLPAGNEQFF
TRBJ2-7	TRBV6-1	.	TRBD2	TGTGCCAGCAGTGATGGACTAGCGGGGTCCTACGAGCAGTACTTC	CASSDGLAGSYEQYF
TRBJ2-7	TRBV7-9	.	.	TGTGCCAGCAGCTTAGTCGCTAGTTTCGGCGACGAGCAGTACTTC	CASSLVASFGDEQYF
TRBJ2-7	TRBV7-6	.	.	TGTGCCAGCAGCCCGGGACCGAGATACGAGCAGTACTTC	CASSPGPRYEQYF
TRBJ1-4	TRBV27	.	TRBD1	TGTGCCAGCAGTTTCGACAGGGGGGTTAATGAAAAACTGTTTTTT	CASSFDRGVNEKLFF
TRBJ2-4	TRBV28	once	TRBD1	TGTGCCAGCAGTCCCCACTCCCCAGTCCAGGGGGCTTTGAACATTCAGTACTTC	CASSPHSPVQGALNIQYF
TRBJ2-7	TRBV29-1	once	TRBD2	TGCAGCGTGCGGGAGCTTAGCTCCTACGAGCAGTACTTC	CSVRELSSYEQYF
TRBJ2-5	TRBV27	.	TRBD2	TGTGCCAGCAGTCCGGGACTATACCAAGAGACCCAGTACTTC	CASSPGLYQETQYF
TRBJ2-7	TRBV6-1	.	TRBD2	TGTGCCAGCAGACTAGCGGGGGTCTCCTACGAGCAGTACTTC	CASRLAGVSYEQYF
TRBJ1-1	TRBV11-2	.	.	TGTGCCAGCAGCTTAAGGGAAAACACTGAAGCTTTCTTT	CASSLRENTEAFF
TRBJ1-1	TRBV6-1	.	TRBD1	TGTGCCAGCAGTGAAAGTGACGGGACAGCGAACACTGAAGCTTTCTTT	CASSESDGTANTEAFF
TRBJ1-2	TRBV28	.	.	TGTGCCAGCAGTTTTAGAGGTAGAACACCTAACTATGGCTACACCTTC	CASSFRGRTPNYGYTF
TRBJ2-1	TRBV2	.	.	TGTGCCAGCATCTCCAGGACATGGCAGCGCAATGAGCAGTTCTTC	CASISRTWQRNEQFF
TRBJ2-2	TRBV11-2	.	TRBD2	TGTGCCAGCAGCCCACGGACTAGCAGGAACACCGGGGAGCTGTTTTTT	CASSPRTSRNTGELFF
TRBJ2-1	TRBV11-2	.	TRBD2	TGTGCCAGCAGCTTAGCCGGGACTAGCATCTATGAGCAGTTCTTC	CASSLAGTSIYEQFF